The text below deals with one T cell receptor beta chain. As yet, its antigen is unknown. The germline gives CDR1 SNHLY, CDR2 FYNNEI. Trimming left V 6 bases short and J 5 bases short, with 10 bases between. The CDR3 consists of 12 residues. The sample belongs to a study of CD8 T cells in Susac syndrome. Study details: Sequenced Susac syndrome patients included 5 or 6 with active disease and fewer than ten who were in remission. General study results and limits: As the study acknowledged, the number of individuals in its TCR sequencing and HLA analysis was relatively small.

RNA totalling roughly 0.5 to 1 ug underwent reverse transcription with random hexamers. Using its own MiXCR run on the immunoSEQ multiplex PCR reads, TCRdb lists one record per CDR3 protein. The table lists under 200,000 distinct CDR3 sequences, about 91% of them singletons. Peripheral blood CD8+ and CD4+ T cells were profiled by TCR beta sequencing. The chain recombines TRBV2 with TRBJ1-2, with a possible D match to TRBD1 (5 bases). This receptor was identified in a human donor with Susac syndrome. The sequenced material came from CD4+ T cells from PBMCs. This CDR3 reads CASSRELYGYTF. CDR3 sequence (DNA): TGTGCCAGCAGCAGGGAACTTTATGGCTACACCTTC. Drawing the rest from reference TRBV2 and TRBJ1-2, the complete variable domain is EPEVTQTPSHQVTQMGQEVILRCVPISNHLYFYWYRQILGQKVEFLVSFYNNEISEKSEIFDDQFSVERPDGSNFTLKIRSTKLEDSAMYFCASSRELYGYTFGSGTRLTVV.